This entry lists 19 T cell receptor beta chains sequenced from one sample in a study of blood T cell repertoires in COVID-19. Data came from immunoSEQ multiplex PCR; TCRdb stores just in-frame clones and leaves some out. The sample lists some 270,000 clones; approximately 90% were seen once. The sample consisted of PBMCs or T cells enriched from blood (not recorded which). The source is a man between 35 and 55 years old who had been exposed to COVID-19.

The rearrangement joins TRBV7-9 to TRBJ2-1; TRBD2 agrees at 9 bases. Germline CDR1 SEHNR, CDR2 FQNEAQ (reference sequence). Trimming took 2 bases from V and 1 from J; bases not matched to a gene: 12. This CDR3 has 19 amino acids. DNA for the CDR3: TGTGCCAGCAGCTTACTGGCTAGCGGGAAAAGCGGGTCCTACAATGAGCAGTTCTTC. Translating it yields CASSLLASGKSGSYNEQFF.

The J gene is TRBJ1-2, the V gene TRBV21-1. TRBV21-1 is deemed a pseudogene. This CDR3 region has 18 residues. CDR3 DNA sequence: TGTGCCAGCAGCAAAGAAACGTCGTCTTTCCTATTACACTATGGCTACACCTTC. Its protein product is CASSKETSSFLLHYGYTF.

This chain uses TRBV4-1 with TRBJ2-1, with TRBD1 matching over 7 bases. This CDR3 spans 12 amino acids. Trimming took 3 bases from V and 11 from J; bases not matched to a gene: 4. Germline values: CDR1 MGHRA, CDR2 YSYEKL. CDR3 coding DNA: TGCGCCAGCAGCCACGACAGGGTAAAGCAGTTCTTC. Its translation is CASSHDRVKQFF.

The chain is built from TRBV9 and TRBJ2-5, with a possible D match to TRBD2 (5 bases). Trimming shortened V by 1 base and J by 7 bases, and 11 bases separated the two germline ends. CDR3 length equals 13 residues. The germline gives CDR1 SGDLS, CDR2 YYNGEE. The CDR3: CASSVSNGGTQYF. CDR3 sequence (DNA): TGTGCCAGCAGCGTATCGAACGGAGGGACCCAGTACTTC.

The chain joins TRBV28 to TRBJ1-4; tentatively, D is TRBD1 (5 bases). Germline-derived CDR1 and CDR2 are MDHEN and SYDVKM. CDR3 length: 16 amino acids. V shed 7 bases and J shed 0 bases, with 15 bases lying between them. Here the CDR3 DNA reads TGTGCCAGCAACTGGGGAGGGGCGGCAACTAATGAAAAACTGTTTTTT. Translating gives CASNWGGAATNEKLFF.

The gene calls are TRBV5-1 and TRBJ1-1; D is possibly TRBD1 (6 bases). V was cut by 2 bases and J by 6 bases, with 17 bases left in between. The CDR3 length is 15 residues. CDR1 is SGHRS and CDR2 is YFSETQ in the germline V gene. The CDR3 loop is CASSLSPTGISEAFF. CDR3 nucleotides: TGCGCCAGCAGCTTAAGTCCGACAGGTATTTCTGAAGCTTTCTTT.

The rearrangement joins TRBV4-1 to TRBJ1-5; 7 bases fit TRBD1. This CDR3 comprises 16 residues. Germline CDR1 and CDR2: MGHRA and YSYEKL. The junction had 4 bases not matched to a gene; V was cut back by 2 bases and J by 0 bases. In DNA, the CDR3 is TGCGCCAGCAGCCAACAGGGGGGATATAGCAATCAGCCCCAGCATTTT. The encoded protein is CASSQQGGYSNQPQHF.

The CDR3 DNA reads as TGTGCCAGCAGCTTAGCGGGAGGGCCCTACAATGAGCAGTTCTTC. It encodes CASSLAGGPYNEQFF. V usage is TRBV11-3 and J usage is TRBJ2-1; TRBD2 aligns across 8 bases. V dropped 1 base and J dropped 2; count of bases not matched to a gene: 1. The CDR3 is 15 residues long. The germline gives CDR1 SGHNT, CDR2 YENEEA.

The chain carries TRBV4-3 and TRBJ2-2; weak D call: TRBD2 (5 bases). CDR3 length: 17 amino acids. Between the trimmed V and J ends, which lost 0 bases and 8 bases, there was a span of 19 bases. Germline values: CDR1 LGHNA, CDR2 YSLEER. As DNA, the CDR3 is TGCGCCAGCAGCCAAGATTTCGTTCTAGCAGATGGAGGGGAGCTGTTTTTT. Translating gives CASSQDFVLADGGELFF.

V and J are TRBV2 and TRBJ1-5; 7 bases align to TRBD1. V shed 8 bases and J 7 bases; nucleotides not matched to a gene: 8. CDR1 and CDR2 (germline): SNHLY, FYNNEI. This CDR3 region has 13 residues. CDR3 amino acids: CASARQGVQPQHF. In DNA form, the CDR3 reads TGTGCCAGCGCGAGACAGGGTGTCCAGCCCCAGCATTTT.

V is TRBV2 and J is TRBJ2-5; D may be TRBD1 (5 bases). Germline V gives CDR1 SNHLY, CDR2 FYNNEI. This CDR3 is built from 16 residues. V lost 9 bases and J lost 3, with 23 bases in between. CDR3 sequence reads: CASTTSYRIREETQYF. CDR3 sequence (DNA): TGTGCCAGTACCACTTCTTACCGAATCAGGGAAGAGACCCAGTACTTC.

The chain has TRBV5-4 and TRBJ2-5; 15 bases map to TRBD2. CDR3 length: 16 residues. In germline, CDR1 is SGHNT, CDR2 YYREEE (reference sequence). V was clipped by 4 bases and J by 7 bases; unmatched bases: 8. CDR3: CASSVGTSGRLGTQYF. The DNA of the CDR3 is TGTGCCAGCAGCGTAGGGACTAGCGGGAGGCTAGGGACCCAGTACTTC. Combining the CDR3 with reference TRBV5-4 and TRBJ2-5 gives the whole variable domain ETGVTQSPTHLIKTRGQQVTLRCSSQSGHNTVSWYQQALGQGPQFIFQYYREEENGRGNFPPRFSGLQFPNYSSELNVNALELDDSALYLCASSVGTSGRLGTQYFGPGTRLLVL.

The J gene is TRBJ1-1, the V gene TRBV28; D is perhaps TRBD1 (6 bases). Germline V gene data show CDR1 as MDHEN and CDR2 as SYDVKM. Trimming stripped 7 bases from V and 0 bases from J, with 18 bases between. This CDR3 is built from 16 residues. In DNA form, the CDR3 reads TGTGCCAGCAACCGTCCCGGGACATTTTTGAACACTGAAGCTTTCTTT. As protein: CASNRPGTFLNTEAFF.

This chain joins TRBV15 and TRBJ2-2; the D is unclear. Trimming cost V 0 bases and J 2 bases, with 7 bases left between them. Germline V gene sequence: CDR1 LNHNV, CDR2 YYDKDF (reference sequence). The CDR3 totals 15 residues. The DNA of the CDR3 is TGTGCCACCAGCAGAGATTATAGTAACACCGGGGAGCTGTTTTTT. Amino acid sequence: CATSRDYSNTGELFF.

This rearrangement joins TRBV11-2 to TRBJ1-3; D possibly corresponds to TRBD1 (5 bases). The germline CDR1 and CDR2 sequences are SGHAT and FQNNGV. Deletions cut 5 bases from V and 8 bases from J, with 19 bases between. This CDR3 is built from 15 residues. In DNA form, the CDR3 reads TGTGCCAGCAGCCAAACAACAGGTTTTTTCGACACCATATATTTT. It codes for CASSQTTGFFDTIYF.

The chain combines TRBV2 with TRBJ2-7, with 8 bases matching TRBD1. Germline V gives CDR1 SNHLY, CDR2 FYNNEI. J was trimmed by 0 bases and V by 3 bases; bases with no gene match: 7. CDR3 length: 16 residues. CDR3 residues: CASSDIQGAYSYEQYF. CDR3 bases: TGTGCCAGCAGTGATATTCAGGGGGCTTACTCCTACGAGCAGTACTTC.

The rearrangement joins TRBV18 to TRBJ2-5; no clear D. Germline assignment: CDR1 KGHSH and CDR2 LQKENI. V lost 1 base, J lost 5 bases, and 8 bases lay in between. The CDR3 is 13 residues long. The CDR3 DNA follows: TGTGCCAGCTCACCACGAGCGAGGGAGACCCAGTACTTC. Its translation: CASSPRARETQYF.

The genes are TRBV5-6 and TRBJ1-2; D uncertain. V gave up 1 base and J gave up 4 bases, with 8 bases separating them. Germline loops: CDR1 SGHDT, CDR2 YYEEEE. This CDR3 has 13 residues. Written as DNA, the CDR3 is TGTGCCAGCAGCTTGAAAACAGTCTATGGCTACACCTTC. It codes for CASSLKTVYGYTF. Full variable domain (remainder filled in from reference TRBV5-6 and TRBJ1-2): DAGVTQSPTHLIKTRGQQVTLRCSPKSGHDTVSWYQQALGQGPQFIFQYYEEEERQRGNFPDRFSGHQFPNYSSELNVNALLLGDSALYLCASSLKTVYGYTFGSGTRLTVV.

This clone was detected only a few times. This chain uses TRBV7-6 with TRBJ2-7; 7 nucleotides match TRBD1. Per germline, CDR1 SGHVS and CDR2 FNYEAQ. The V gene end was trimmed by 5 bases and the J gene end by 3 bases; junction bases not matched to a gene: 7. The length of the CDR3 is 14 residues. CDR3 sequence: CASSPRQGVYEQYF. DNA of the CDR3: TGTGCCAGCAGCCCAAGACAGGGAGTCTACGAGCAGTACTTC.